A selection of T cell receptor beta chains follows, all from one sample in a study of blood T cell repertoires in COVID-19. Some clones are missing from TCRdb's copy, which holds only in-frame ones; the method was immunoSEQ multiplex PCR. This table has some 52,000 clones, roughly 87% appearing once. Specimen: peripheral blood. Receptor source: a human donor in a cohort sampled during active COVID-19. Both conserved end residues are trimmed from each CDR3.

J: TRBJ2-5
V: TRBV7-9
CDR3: ASSTRTSGRVETQY

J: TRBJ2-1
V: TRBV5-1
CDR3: ASSFWGPNEQF

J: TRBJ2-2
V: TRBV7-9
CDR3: ASRQPGQGAGELF

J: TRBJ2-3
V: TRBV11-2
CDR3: ASSPRPLTDTQY

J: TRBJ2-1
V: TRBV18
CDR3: ASSLGPSGRQYNEQF

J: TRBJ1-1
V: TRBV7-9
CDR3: ASIWGTGSRNTEAF

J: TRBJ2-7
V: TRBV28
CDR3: ASSSTYEQY

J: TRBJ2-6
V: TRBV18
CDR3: ASSPGGQVHSGANVLT

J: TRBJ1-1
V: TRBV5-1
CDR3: ASSFDRGNTEAF

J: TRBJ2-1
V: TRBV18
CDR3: ASSPGLAGAYNEQF

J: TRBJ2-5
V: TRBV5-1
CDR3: ASSLELLATRGQETQY

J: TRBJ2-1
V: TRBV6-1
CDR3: ASSEEAGSYNEQF

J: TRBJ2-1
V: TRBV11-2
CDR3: ASSPSGSWINEQF

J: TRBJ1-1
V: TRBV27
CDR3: ATGQGYSEAF

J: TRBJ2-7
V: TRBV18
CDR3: ASSTRTSGNEQY

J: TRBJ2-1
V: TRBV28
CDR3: ASTRSWGDGTYNEQF

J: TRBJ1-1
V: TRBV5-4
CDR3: ASSSPGTGGTEAF

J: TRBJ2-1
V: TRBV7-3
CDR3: ASSILPSGTYNEQF

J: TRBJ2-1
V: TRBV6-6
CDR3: ASRPGTGGNEQF

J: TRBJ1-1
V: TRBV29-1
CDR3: SLKEGGGNAEAF

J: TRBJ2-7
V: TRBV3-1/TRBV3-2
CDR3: ASSPSTGRGDEQY

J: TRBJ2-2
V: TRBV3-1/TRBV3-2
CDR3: ASSQPGLTNTGELF

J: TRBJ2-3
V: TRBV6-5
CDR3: ASSLTSGRATDTQY

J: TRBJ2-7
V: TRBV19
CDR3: ASSSRTSNEQY

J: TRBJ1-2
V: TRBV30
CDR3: AWRFLEGGYT

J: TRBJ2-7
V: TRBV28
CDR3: ASSLPGPEQY

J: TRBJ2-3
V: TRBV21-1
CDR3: ASSHSGSEGGADTQY

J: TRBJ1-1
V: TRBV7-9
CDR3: ASSLADRGAF

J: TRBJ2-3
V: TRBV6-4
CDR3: ASSVAAGGWNTQY

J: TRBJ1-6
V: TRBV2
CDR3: ASRGGAGRDNSPLH

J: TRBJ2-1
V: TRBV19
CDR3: ASNPRLGAMGSYNEQF

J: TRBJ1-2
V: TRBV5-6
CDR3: ASSSFPAANNYGYT

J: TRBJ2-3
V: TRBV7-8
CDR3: ASSISDGDTQY

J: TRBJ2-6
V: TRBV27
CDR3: ASTSLTRQGSSGGANVLT

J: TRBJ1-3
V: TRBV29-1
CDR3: SVAPGSGNTIY

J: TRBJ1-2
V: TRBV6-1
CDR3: ASSESDRADGYT

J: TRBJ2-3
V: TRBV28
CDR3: ASSSTPDRLAGVDDTQY

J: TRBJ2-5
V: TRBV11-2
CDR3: ASSHRGAGGIQETQY

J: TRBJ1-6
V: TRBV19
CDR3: ASSIARGYNSPLH

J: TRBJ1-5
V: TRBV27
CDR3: ASSVGSNQPQH

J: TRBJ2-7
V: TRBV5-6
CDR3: ASRFTGSYEQY

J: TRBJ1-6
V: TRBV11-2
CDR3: ASSLVYRSRYSPLH

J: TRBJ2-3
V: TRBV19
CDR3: ASSMGTSGSTDTQY

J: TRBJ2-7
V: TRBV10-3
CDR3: AISRKGQGAGEQY

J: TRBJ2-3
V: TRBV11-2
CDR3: ASSSSQGIYRTDTQY

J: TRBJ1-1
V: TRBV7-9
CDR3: ASSLRTGVNTEAF

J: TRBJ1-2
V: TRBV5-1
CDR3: ASSGGLGGYT

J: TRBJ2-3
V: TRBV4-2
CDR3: ASSQERGYTDTQY

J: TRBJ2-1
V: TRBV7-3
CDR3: ASSLPGAYNEQF

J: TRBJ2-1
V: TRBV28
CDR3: ASSLRASGSSYNEQF

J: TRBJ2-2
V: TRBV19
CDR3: ASSIGSGNTGELF

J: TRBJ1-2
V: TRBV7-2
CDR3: ASSLAGADGYT

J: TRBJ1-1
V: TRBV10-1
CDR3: ASSEMRATEAF

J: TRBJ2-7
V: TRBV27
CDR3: ASSADRSYEQY

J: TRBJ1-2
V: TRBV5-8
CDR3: ASSAWGARAGYT